This T cell receptor beta chain was identified during a study of CD8 T cells in ankylosing spondylitis. This clonotype was detected a few times. Each CDR3 protein is one row after TCRdb ran MiXCR on the 5' RACE reads. The table has under 250,000 distinct CDR3 sequences, over 8.5% seen once; the top ten hold 6% to 8%. The V and J ends lost 1 base and 6 bases respectively, with 21 bases between them. Germline V gene lookup returns CDR1 MDHEN and CDR2 SYDVKM. This CDR3 spans 17 amino acids. V gene TRBV28 combines with J gene TRBJ1-2; D is undetermined. This clonotype was obtained from a male donor with ankylosing spondylitis or in good health (not recorded which). The sequenced sample consisted of blood, either unsorted or a sorted T cell fraction (not recorded which). The CDR3 sequence: CASSLSLGPPGRDGYTF. The CDR3 DNA follows: TGTGCCAGCAGTTTATCCCTCGGTCCACCGGGGAGAGATGGCTACACCTTC.